Presented here are 14 T cell receptor beta chains from one specimen sequenced in a study of blood T cell repertoires in COVID-19. Profiling relied on immunoSEQ multiplex PCR, and the TCRdb table lists in-frame clones only, not all of them. The sample carries about 47,000 clones, roughly 80% recorded once. Sample: peripheral blood. The receptor source for this set is a human donor with acute or convalescent COVID-19. The donor label of this sample is uncertain.

The chain recombines TRBV6-1 with TRBJ2-7, with 9 bases aligning to TRBD2. Trimming at V came to 3 bases and at J to 5 bases, leaving 17 bases not matched to a gene. Germline-derived CDR1 and CDR2 are MNHNS and SASEGT. The CDR3 has 18 residues. For the CDR3, the DNA is TGTGCCAGCAGTGATTTTCCTAGCGGGGACCCAAGTGGTAACGAGCAGTACTTC. Protein sequence: CASSDFPSGDPSGNEQYF.

The chain carries TRBV5-1 and TRBJ1-6, with a tentative D call TRBD1 (6 bases). Trimming removed 3 bases from V and 10 bases from J, with 14 bases in between. The germline V gene encodes CDR1 SGHRS and CDR2 YFSETQ. The CDR3 loop spans 14 amino acids. The CDR3, as DNA: TGCGCCAGCAGCTCGCTGGACAGTGGGTCACCCCTCCACTTT. Amino acids: CASSSLDSGSPLHF. Based on the CDR3 plus reference TRBV5-1 and TRBJ1-6, the full variable domain is KAGVTQTPRYLIKTRGQQVTLSCSPISGHRSVSWYQQTPGQGLQFLFEYFSETQRNKGNFPGRFSGRQFSNSRSEMNVSTLELGDSALYLCASSSLDSGSPLHFGNGTRLTVT.

V and J are TRBV6-6 and TRBJ1-3; the D gene is possibly TRBD1 (5 bases). The germline CDR1 and CDR2 sequences are MNHNY and SVGAGI (reference sequence). The V end lost 8 bases, the J end lost 0 bases, and 14 bases lay between the germline ends. The CDR3 runs 15 residues. CDR3 protein: CASRITGGSGNTIYF. The CDR3 DNA follows: TGTGCCAGCCGGATAACAGGTGGCTCTGGAAACACCATATATTTT.

The V and J genes are TRBV2 and TRBJ2-2; 10 bases are shared with TRBD2. This CDR3 has 15 amino acids. Germline-derived CDR1 and CDR2 are SNHLY and FYNNEI. V lost 2 bases to trimming and J lost 5 bases; unmatched junction nucleotides: 2. The CDR3: CASSELAGATGELFF. The CDR3 coding sequence is TGTGCCAGCAGTGAACTAGCGGGGGCGACCGGGGAGCTGTTTTTT.

The gene calls are TRBV6-5 and TRBJ1-2; the D is unclear. From germline, CDR1 is MNHEY and CDR2 SVGAGI. Trimming shortened V by 8 bases and J by 4 bases, and 11 bases separated the two germline ends. This CDR3 spans 12 amino acids. CDR3 DNA sequence: TGTGCCAGCGCCGCGGCAGTCTATGGCTACACCTTC. Encoded protein: CASAAAVYGYTF.

This chain uses TRBV7-6 with TRBJ2-3; D not certain. CDR1 and CDR2 (germline): SGHVS, FNYEAQ. CDR3 length: 15 amino acids. V lost 4 bases, J lost 3 bases, and 14 bases lay in between. CDR3 DNA sequence: TGTGCCAGCAGCTCGCTTGGCGGTGGAACAGATACGCAGTATTTT. The encoded protein is CASSSLGGGTDTQYF.

In its sample, this clone was seen a few times. The V and J genes are TRBV2 and TRBJ1-5, with 7 bases lining up with TRBD1. Trimming at V came to 3 bases and at J to 0 bases, leaving 14 bases not matched to a gene. Germline CDR1 and CDR2: SNHLY and FYNNEI. CDR3 length: 19 amino acids. For the CDR3, the DNA is TGTGCCAGCAGTGAGAACCAGGACAGGCGGGGTTATAGCAATCAGCCCCAGCATTTT. Translated: CASSENQDRRGYSNQPQHF.

This clone was seen a single time. The chain carries TRBV5-1 and TRBJ1-4, with D perhaps matching TRBD1 (6 bases). With 4 bases removed from V and 10 bases from J, the gap between germline ends came to 20 bases. Germline lookup yields CDR1 SGHRS and CDR2 YFSETQ. The CDR3 is 15 residues long. For the CDR3, the DNA is TGCGCCAGCAGCCCCAGTTCCGACAGGAGCGCAAAACTGTTTTTT. Protein product: CASSPSSDRSAKLFF. Combining the CDR3 with reference TRBV5-1 and TRBJ1-4 gives the whole variable domain KAGVTQTPRYLIKTRGQQVTLSCSPISGHRSVSWYQQTPGQGLQFLFEYFSETQRNKGNFPGRFSGRQFSNSRSEMNVSTLELGDSALYLCASSPSSDRSAKLFFGSGTQLSVL.

Points on this clone: An end of the junction does not agree with germline; a read error may underlie this. V is TRBV6-1 and J is TRBJ2-5, with D uncertain. The CDR3 is made up of 12 amino acids. Germline assignment: CDR1 MNHNS and CDR2 SASEGT. This CDR3 reads CASNEREETQYF. CDR3 nucleotide sequence: TGTGCCAGCAATGAACGGGAAGAGACCCAGTACTTC.

The rearrangement links TRBV3-1 (or the pseudogene TRBV3-2) to TRBJ1-3; TRBD1 matches at 8 bases. CDR3 length equals 17 residues. CDR1 LGHDT and CDR2 YNNKEL come from the germline V gene (reference sequence). Trimming at V came to 3 bases and at J to 3 bases, leaving 10 bases not matched to a gene. This CDR3 reads CASSQTGQGRNGNTIYF. In DNA, the CDR3 is TGTGCCAGCAGCCAGACAGGACAGGGAAGAAATGGAAACACCATATATTTT.

The gene calls are TRBV2 and TRBJ2-5; D might be TRBD2 (5 bases). The V gene lost 9 bases and the J gene lost 4 bases, with 15 bases spanning the gap. Germline V CDR1 and CDR2: SNHLY, FYNNEI. This CDR3 spans 13 amino acids. The CDR3 spells CASRLASGETQYF. In DNA, the CDR3 is TGTGCCAGTCGTTTAGCGTCGGGAGAGACCCAGTACTTC.

The J gene is TRBJ1-2, the V gene TRBV5-5; TRBD1 might be the D (5 bases). V was clipped by 0 bases and J by 1 base, with 10 bases between them. CDR1 is SGHKS, CDR2 YYEKEE, per germline (reference sequence). CDR3 size: 15 residues. CDR3 coding DNA: TGTGCCAGCAGCTTGGGGGCGGGGGGTAACTATGGCTACACCTTC. It specifies CASSLGAGGNYGYTF.

The chain carries TRBV2 and TRBJ1-6; the D is unclear. Trimming left V 6 bases short and J 10 bases short, with 13 bases between. CDR1 is SNHLY and CDR2 is FYNNEI in the germline V gene. CDR3 length: 13 residues. CDR3 bases: TGTGCCAGCAGGCCAACCCGGTGGTCACCCCTCCACTTT. Translating it yields CASRPTRWSPLHF.

V gene TRBV5-4 combines with J gene TRBJ2-3; the D gene is possibly TRBD1 (5 bases). CDR1 and CDR2 from the germline V gene are SGHNT and YYREEE (reference sequence). The CDR3 extends over 16 amino acids. Between the trimmed V and J ends, which lost 4 bases and 6 bases, there was a span of 21 bases. The CDR3 DNA reads TGTGCCAGCAGCCAGGTCCAGGGTCGAAGTTGGGATACGCAGTATTTT. Protein product: CASSQVQGRSWDTQYF.